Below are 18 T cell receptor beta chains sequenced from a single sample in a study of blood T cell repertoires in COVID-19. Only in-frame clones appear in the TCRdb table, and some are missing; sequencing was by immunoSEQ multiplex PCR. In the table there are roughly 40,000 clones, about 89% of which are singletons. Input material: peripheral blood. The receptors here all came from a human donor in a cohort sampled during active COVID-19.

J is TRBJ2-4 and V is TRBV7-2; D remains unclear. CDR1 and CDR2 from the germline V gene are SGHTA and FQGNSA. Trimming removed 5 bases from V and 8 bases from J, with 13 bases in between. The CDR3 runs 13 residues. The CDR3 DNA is TGTGCCAGCAGCATGGGCCCCAGAGACATTCAGTACTTC. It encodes CASSMGPRDIQYF.

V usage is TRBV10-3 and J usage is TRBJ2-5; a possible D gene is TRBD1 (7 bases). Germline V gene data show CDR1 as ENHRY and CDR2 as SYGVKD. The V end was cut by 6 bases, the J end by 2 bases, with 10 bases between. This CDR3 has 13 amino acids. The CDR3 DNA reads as TGTGCCATCAGCCAGGGGGGTCAAGAGACCCAGTACTTC. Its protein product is CAISQGGQETQYF.

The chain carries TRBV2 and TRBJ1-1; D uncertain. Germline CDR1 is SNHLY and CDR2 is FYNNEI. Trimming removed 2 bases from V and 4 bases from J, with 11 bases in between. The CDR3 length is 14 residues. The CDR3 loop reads CASSETLATTEAFF. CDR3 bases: TGTGCCAGCAGTGAAACCCTAGCCACCACTGAAGCTTTCTTT.

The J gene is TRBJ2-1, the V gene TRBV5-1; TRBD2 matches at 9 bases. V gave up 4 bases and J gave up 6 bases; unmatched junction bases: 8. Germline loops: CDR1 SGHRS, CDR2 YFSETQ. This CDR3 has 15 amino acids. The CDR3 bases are TGCGCCAGCAGCCTCAGGCGGGAGGGCTCCAATGAGCAGTTCTTC. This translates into CASSLRREGSNEQFF. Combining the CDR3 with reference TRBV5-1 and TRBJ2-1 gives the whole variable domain KAGVTQTPRYLIKTRGQQVTLSCSPISGHRSVSWYQQTPGQGLQFLFEYFSETQRNKGNFPGRFSGRQFSNSRSEMNVSTLELGDSALYLCASSLRREGSNEQFFGPGTRLTVL.

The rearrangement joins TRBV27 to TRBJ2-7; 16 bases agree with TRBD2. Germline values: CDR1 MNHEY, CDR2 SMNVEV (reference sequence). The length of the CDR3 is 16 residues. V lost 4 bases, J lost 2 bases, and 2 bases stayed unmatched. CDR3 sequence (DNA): TGTGCCAGCAGTTCGGGGACTAGCGGGAGGGCCTACGAGCAGTACTTC. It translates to CASSSGTSGRAYEQYF.

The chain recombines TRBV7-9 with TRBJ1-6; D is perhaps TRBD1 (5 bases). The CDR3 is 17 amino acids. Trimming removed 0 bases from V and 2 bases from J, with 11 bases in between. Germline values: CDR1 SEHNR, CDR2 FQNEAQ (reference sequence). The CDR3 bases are TGTGCCAGCAGCTTAGCATGGGGCGACGCCTATAATTCACCCCTCCACTTT. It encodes CASSLAWGDAYNSPLHF.

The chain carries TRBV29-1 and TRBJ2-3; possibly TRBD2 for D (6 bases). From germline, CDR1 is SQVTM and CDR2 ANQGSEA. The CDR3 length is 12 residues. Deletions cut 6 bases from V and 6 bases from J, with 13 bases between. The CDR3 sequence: CSVPTRMDTQYF. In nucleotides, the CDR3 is TGCAGCGTGCCGACTAGAATGGATACGCAGTATTTT.

The CDR3 sequence is CATMGSSGNTIYF. The CDR3 DNA is TGTGCCACCATGGGCTCCTCTGGAAACACCATATATTTT. The gene calls are TRBV15 and TRBJ1-3; no definite D call. The V end was cut by 7 bases, the J end by 0 bases, with 7 bases between. Germline assignment: CDR1 LNHNV and CDR2 YYDKDF (reference sequence). The CDR3 has 13 amino acids.

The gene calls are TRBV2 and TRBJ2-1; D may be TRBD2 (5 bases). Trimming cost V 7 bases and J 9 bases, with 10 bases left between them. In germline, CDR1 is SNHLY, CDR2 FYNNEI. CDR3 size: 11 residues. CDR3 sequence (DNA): TGTGCCAGCACCCGGGGTGGTGAGCAGTTCTTC. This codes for CASTRGGEQFF.

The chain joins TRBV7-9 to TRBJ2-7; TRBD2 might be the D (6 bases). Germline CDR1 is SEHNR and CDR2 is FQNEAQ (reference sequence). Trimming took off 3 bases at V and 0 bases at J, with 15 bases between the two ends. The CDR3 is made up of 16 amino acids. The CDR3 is CASSLVGGPSSYEQYF. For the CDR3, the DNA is TGTGCCAGCAGCTTGGTGGGGGGTCCGAGCTCCTACGAGCAGTACTTC.

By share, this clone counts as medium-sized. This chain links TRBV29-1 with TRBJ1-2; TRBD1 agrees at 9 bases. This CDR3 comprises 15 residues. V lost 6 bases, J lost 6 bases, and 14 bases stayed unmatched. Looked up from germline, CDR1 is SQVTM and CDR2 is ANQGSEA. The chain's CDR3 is CSVEIRDRDLHGYTF. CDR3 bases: TGCAGCGTAGAAATCCGGGACAGGGATCTACATGGCTACACCTTC.

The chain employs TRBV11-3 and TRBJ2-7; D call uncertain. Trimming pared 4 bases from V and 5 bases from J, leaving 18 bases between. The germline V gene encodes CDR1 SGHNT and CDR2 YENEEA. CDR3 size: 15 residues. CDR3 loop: CASSSHSGPGNEQYF. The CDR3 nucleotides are TGTGCCAGCAGCTCCCACAGTGGCCCAGGCAACGAGCAGTACTTC.

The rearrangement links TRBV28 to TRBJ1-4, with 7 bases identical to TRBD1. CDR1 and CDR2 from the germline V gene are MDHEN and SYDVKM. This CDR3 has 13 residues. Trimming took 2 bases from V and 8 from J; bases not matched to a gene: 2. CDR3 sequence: CASSLTGDEKLFF. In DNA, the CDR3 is TGTGCCAGCAGTTTAACAGGGGACGAAAAACTGTTTTTT.

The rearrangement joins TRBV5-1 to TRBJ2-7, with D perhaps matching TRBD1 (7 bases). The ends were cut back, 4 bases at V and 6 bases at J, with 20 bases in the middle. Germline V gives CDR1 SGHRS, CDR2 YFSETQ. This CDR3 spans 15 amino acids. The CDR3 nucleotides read TGCGCCAGCAGCCGAGGGGGTGGAGGGGGCCTCGAGCAGTACTTC. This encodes CASSRGGGGGLEQYF.

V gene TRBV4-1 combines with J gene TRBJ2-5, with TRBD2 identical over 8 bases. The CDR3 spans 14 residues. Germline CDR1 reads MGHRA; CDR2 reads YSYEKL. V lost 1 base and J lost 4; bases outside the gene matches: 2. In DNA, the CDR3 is TGCGCCAGCAGCCAAGCGGGAGGGCGAGAGACCCAGTACTTC. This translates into CASSQAGGRETQYF.

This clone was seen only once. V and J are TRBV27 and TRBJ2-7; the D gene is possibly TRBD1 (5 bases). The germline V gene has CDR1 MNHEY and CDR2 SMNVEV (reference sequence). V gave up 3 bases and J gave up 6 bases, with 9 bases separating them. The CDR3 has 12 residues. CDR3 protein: CASSFKGVEQYF. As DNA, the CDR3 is TGTGCCAGCAGTTTTAAAGGGGTCGAGCAGTACTTC.

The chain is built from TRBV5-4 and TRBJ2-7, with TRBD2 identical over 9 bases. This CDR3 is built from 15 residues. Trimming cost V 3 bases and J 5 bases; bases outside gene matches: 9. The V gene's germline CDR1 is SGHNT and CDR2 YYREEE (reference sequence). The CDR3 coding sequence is TGTGCCAGCAGCTGGAATAGCGGGAGTTTCGACGAGCAGTACTTC. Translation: CASSWNSGSFDEQYF.

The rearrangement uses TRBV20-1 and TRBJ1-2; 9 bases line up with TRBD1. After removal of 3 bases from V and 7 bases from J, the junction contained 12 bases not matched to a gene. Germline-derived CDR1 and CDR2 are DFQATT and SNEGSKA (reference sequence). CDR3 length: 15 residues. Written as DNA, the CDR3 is TGCAGTGCTAGTGAACGGACAGGGGAGAAATCTGGCTACACCTTC. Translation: CSASERTGEKSGYTF.